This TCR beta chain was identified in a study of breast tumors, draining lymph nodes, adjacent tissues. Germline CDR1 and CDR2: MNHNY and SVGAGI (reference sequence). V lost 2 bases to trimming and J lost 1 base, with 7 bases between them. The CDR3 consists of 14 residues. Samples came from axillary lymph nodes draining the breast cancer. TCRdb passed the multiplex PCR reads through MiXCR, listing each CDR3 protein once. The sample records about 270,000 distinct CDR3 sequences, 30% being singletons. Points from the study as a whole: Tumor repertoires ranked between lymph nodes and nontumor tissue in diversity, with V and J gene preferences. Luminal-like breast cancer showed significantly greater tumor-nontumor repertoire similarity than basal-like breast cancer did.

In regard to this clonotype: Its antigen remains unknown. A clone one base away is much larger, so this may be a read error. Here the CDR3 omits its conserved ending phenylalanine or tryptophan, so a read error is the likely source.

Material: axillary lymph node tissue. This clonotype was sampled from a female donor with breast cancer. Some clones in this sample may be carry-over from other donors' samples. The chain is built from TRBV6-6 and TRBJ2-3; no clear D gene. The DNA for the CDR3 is TGTGCCAGCAGTTACGCTGAGGGCACAGATACGCAGTATGTT. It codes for CASSYAEGTDTQYV.